A single sample gave rise to the 15 T cell receptor beta chains below, sequenced in a study of T-cell reconstitution after alpha-beta-depleted transplantation in children. Molecular barcoding with unique molecular identifiers was used for the TCRbeta library. TCRdb itself ran the PCR reads through MiXCR, one entry per CDR3 protein. Of some 390,000 distinct CDR3 sequences listed, just over 20% are singletons. The starting material was PBMCs from the stem cell graft donor, obtained from the stem cell graft. The origin of the receptors is a human donor who donated a stem cell graft to a child with acute myeloid leukemia.

This clonotype was seen many times. One end of the junction varies from germline; a read error may be responsible. The V and J genes are TRBV4-1 and TRBJ2-7; D is unclear. Germline CDR1 MGHRA, CDR2 YSYEKL. The CDR3 loop spans 12 amino acids. For the CDR3, the DNA is TGTGCCAGCAGTCAAGACCCATACGAGCAGTACTTC. This codes for CASSQDPYEQYF.

The chain couples TRBV12-3 or TRBV12-4 to TRBJ2-7, with D perhaps given as TRBD1 or TRBD2 (6 bases each). The CDR3 runs to 14 residues. The V gene lost 5 bases and the J gene lost 6 bases, with 17 bases spanning the gap. This chain's CDR3 is CASSTGGLISEQYF. The CDR3 DNA reads as TGTGCCAGCAGTACTGGGGGGCTGATCTCCGAGCAGTACTTC.

The V gene is TRBV12-3 or TRBV12-4, the J gene TRBJ1-1; no clear D. The CDR3 totals 12 residues. V lost 3 bases, J lost 8 bases, and 10 bases lay in between. The CDR3 here is CASSLIRWEAFF. In DNA, the CDR3 is TGTGCCAGCAGTTTGATTAGGTGGGAAGCTTTCTTT.

The chain employs TRBV5-5 and TRBJ2-7, with 7 bases that match TRBD1. This CDR3 region has 14 residues. After removal of 3 bases from V and 4 bases from J, the junction contained 7 bases not matched to a gene. In germline, CDR1 is SGHKS, CDR2 YYEKEE (reference sequence). Written as DNA, the CDR3 is TGTGCCAGCAGCTACCCGGGACAGACTTACGAGCAGTACTTC. This sequence encodes CASSYPGQTYEQYF.

The V call is TRBV10-3, the J call TRBJ2-3; D not resolved. Trimming removed 3 bases from V and 2 bases from J, with 9 bases in between. This CDR3 is 14 amino acids long. Germline CDR1 is ENHRY and CDR2 is SYGVKD. As DNA, the CDR3 is TGTGCCATCAGTGAAGAGGTTTCCACAGATACGCAGTATTTT. The encoded protein is CAISEEVSTDTQYF.

This clonotype was counted only a few times. The rearrangement joins TRBV11-2 to TRBJ1-1, with 8 bases lining up with TRBD1. With V trimmed by 4 bases and J by 1 base, 2 bases remained unmatched. Germline assignment: CDR1 SGHAT and CDR2 FQNNGV. This CDR3 spans 14 amino acids. CDR3: CASSSGTGNTEAFF. The CDR3 coding sequence is TGTGCCAGCAGCTCCGGGACAGGGAACACTGAAGCTTTCTTT.

The chain recombines TRBV12-3 or TRBV12-4 with TRBJ2-7; TRBD2 might be the D (5 bases). V dropped 1 base and J dropped 3 bases, with 10 bases sitting between them. The CDR3 spans 14 residues. The CDR3 is CASSLDGLNYEQYF. Here the CDR3 DNA reads TGTGCCAGCAGTTTAGACGGACTTAACTACGAGCAGTACTTC.

The genes are TRBV6-5 and TRBJ2-1; 12 nucleotides align to TRBD2. V shed 4 bases and J 6 bases; nucleotides not matched to a gene: 4. Germline V gene lookup returns CDR1 MNHEY and CDR2 SVGAGI. CDR3 length: 15 amino acids. The CDR3 protein is CASSFWTSGTNEQFF. CDR3 DNA: TGTGCCAGCAGTTTTTGGACTAGCGGGACCAATGAGCAGTTCTTC.

Ten or more counts support this clonotype. The V gene is TRBV20-1, the J gene TRBJ1-5, with TRBD1 matching 7 bases. CDR1 and CDR2 from the germline V gene are DFQATT and SNEGSKA (reference sequence). The trim removed 2 bases at V and 5 bases at J, leaving 6 bases unmatched. This CDR3 comprises 14 residues. The CDR3 coding sequence is TGCAGTGCTAGACGACCGGGACAGCATCAGCCCCAGCATTTT. The encoded protein is CSARRPGQHQPQHF.

This clonotype has ten or more counts. The chain uses TRBV11-2 and TRBJ1-1, with 10 bases identical to TRBD1. The CDR3 length is 13 residues. Germline trimming cut 3 bases from V and 10 bases from J; bases unmatched to any gene: 5. CDR1 is SGHAT, CDR2 FQNNGV, per germline. In DNA, the CDR3 is TGTGCCAGCAGCTTCGGGACAGGGGTAACAGCTTTCTTT. Protein: CASSFGTGVTAFF.

This clonotype was found a few times. This chain uses TRBV6-2 or TRBV6-3 with TRBJ2-3; D is unclear. The CDR3 length is 14 residues. Germline V lookup: CDR1 MNHEY, CDR2 SVGEGT. The V end was cut by 8 bases, the J end by 2 bases, with 14 bases between. Written as DNA, the CDR3 is TGTGCCAGCGACGCCGGGCAGTTCACAGATACGCAGTATTTT. Protein: CASDAGQFTDTQYF.

This clonotype was recorded a few times. This chain uses TRBV11-2 with TRBJ2-3, with D perhaps TRBD2 (5 bases). Germline V CDR1 and CDR2: SGHAT, FQNNGV. Trimming shortened V by 2 bases and J by 0 bases, and 24 bases separated the two germline ends. This CDR3 has 20 amino acids. This chain's CDR3 is CASSLKRLGGSPASTDTQYF. DNA for the CDR3: TGTGCCAGCAGCTTAAAGCGGCTGGGCGGATCACCCGCTAGCACAGATACGCAGTATTTT.

This clonotype showed up just a few times. This sequence joins TRBV7-2 and TRBJ1-1, with 8 bases identical to TRBD1. J lost 3 bases, V lost 1 base, and 10 bases had no gene match. This CDR3 contains 17 residues. From germline, CDR1 is SGHTA and CDR2 FQGNSA. The CDR3 DNA reads TGTGCCAGCAGCTTAGGGACAGGGAGTCGTAGGGACACTGAAGCTTTCTTT. It encodes CASSLGTGSRRDTEAFF.

In this sample, this clonotype turned up many times. The V call is TRBV29-1, the J call TRBJ1-1; 9 nucleotides line up with TRBD1. This CDR3 contains 12 residues. Germline values: CDR1 SQVTM, CDR2 ANQGSEA. The V segment lost 8 bases and the J segment 7 bases; nucleotides outside the gene matches: 8. CDR3 amino acids: CSYGQGRDEAFF. In DNA form, the CDR3 reads TGCAGCTACGGACAGGGGAGGGATGAAGCTTTCTTT.

The CDR3 loop reads CASNRSPAAGNEQFF. The CDR3 DNA sequence: TGTGCCAGCAACCGTTCTCCGGCGGCTGGGAATGAGCAGTTCTTC. The rearrangement uses TRBV11-2 and TRBJ2-1; unclear D gene. Germline-derived CDR1 and CDR2 are SGHAT and FQNNGV. CDR3 length equals 15 residues. The V gene lost 7 bases and the J gene lost 7 bases, with 20 bases spanning the gap.